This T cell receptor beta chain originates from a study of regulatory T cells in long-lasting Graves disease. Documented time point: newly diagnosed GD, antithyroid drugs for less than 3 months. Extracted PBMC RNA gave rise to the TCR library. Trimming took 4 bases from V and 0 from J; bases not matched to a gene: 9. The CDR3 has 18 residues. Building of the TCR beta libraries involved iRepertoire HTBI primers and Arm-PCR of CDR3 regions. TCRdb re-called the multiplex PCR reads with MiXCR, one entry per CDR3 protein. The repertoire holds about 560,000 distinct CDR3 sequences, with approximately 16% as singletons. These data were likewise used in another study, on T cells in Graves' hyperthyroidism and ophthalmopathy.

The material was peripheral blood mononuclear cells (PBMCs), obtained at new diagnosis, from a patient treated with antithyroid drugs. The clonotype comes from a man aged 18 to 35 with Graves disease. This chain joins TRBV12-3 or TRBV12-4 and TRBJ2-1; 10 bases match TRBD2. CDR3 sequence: CASSSVLAGRSSYNEQFF. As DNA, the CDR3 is TGTGCCAGCAGTTCCGTACTAGCGGGAAGGAGCTCCTACAATGAGCAGTTCTTC.